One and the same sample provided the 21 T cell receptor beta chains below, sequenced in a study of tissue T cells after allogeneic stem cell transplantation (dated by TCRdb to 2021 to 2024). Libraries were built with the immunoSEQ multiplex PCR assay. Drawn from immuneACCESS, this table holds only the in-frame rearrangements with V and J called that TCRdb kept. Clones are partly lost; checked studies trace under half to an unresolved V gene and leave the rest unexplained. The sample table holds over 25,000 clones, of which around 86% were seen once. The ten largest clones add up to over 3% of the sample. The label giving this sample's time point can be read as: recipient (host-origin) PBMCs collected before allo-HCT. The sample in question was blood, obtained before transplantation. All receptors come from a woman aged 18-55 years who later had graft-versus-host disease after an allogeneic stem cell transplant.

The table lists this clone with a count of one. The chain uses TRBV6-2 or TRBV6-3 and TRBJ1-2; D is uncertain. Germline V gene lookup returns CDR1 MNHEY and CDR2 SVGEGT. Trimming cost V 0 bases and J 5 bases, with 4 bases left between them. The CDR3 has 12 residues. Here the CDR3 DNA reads TGTGCCAGCAGTTACTCACAATATGGCTACACCTTC. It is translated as CASSYSQYGYTF.

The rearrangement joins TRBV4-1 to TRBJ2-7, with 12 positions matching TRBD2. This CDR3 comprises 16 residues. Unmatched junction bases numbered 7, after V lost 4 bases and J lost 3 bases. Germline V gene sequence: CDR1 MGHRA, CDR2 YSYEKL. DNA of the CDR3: TGCGCCAGCAGCCCGGGGACTAGCGGGCGATTCTACGAGCAGTACTTC. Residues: CASSPGTSGRFYEQYF.

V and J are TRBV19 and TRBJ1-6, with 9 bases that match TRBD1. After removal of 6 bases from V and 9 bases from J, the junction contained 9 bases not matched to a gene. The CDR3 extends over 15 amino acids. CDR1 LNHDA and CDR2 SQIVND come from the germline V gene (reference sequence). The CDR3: CASRLGQGFRSPLHF. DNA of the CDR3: TGTGCCAGTAGGCTGGGACAGGGTTTTCGTTCACCCCTCCACTTT.

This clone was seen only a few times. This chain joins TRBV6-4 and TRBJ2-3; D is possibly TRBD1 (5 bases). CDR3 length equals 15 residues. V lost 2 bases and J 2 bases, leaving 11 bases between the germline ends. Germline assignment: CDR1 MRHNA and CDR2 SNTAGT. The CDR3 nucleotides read TGTGCCAGCAGTGACGGCGGCAGGGACACAGATACGCAGTATTTT. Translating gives CASSDGGRDTDTQYF.

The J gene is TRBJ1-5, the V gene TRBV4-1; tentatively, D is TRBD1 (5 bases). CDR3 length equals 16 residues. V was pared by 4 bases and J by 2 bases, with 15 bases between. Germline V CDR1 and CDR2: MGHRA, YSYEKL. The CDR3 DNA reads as TGCGCCAGCAGCCCCCGCCAGTTGGGGGGCAATCAGCCCCAGCATTTT. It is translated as CASSPRQLGGNQPQHF.

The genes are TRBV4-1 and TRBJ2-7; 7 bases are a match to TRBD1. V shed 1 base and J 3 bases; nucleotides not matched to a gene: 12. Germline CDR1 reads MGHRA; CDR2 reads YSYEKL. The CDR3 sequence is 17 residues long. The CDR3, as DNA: TGCGCCAGCAGCCAAGTATGGGAACAGGGGCGCAGCTACGAGCAGTACTTC. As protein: CASSQVWEQGRSYEQYF.

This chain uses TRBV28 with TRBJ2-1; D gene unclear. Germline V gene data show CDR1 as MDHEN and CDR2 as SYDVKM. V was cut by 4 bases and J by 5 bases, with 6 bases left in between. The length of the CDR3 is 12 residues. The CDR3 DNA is TGTGCCAGCAGTTGGGCGAACAATGAGCAGTTCTTC. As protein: CASSWANNEQFF.

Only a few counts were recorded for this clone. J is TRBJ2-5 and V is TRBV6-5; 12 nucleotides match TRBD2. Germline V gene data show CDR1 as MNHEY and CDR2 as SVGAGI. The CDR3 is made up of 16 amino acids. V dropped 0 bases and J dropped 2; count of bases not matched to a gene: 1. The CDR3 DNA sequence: TGTGCCAGCAGTTACTCGGGGACTAGCGGGCAAGAGACCCAGTACTTC. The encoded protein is CASSYSGTSGQETQYF.

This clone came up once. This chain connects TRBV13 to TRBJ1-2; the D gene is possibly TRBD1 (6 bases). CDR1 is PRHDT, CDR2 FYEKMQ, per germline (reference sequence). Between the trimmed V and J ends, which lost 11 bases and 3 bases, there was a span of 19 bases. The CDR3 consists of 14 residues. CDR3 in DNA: TGTGCCCGCGCTGGGGGCGGGGGAGACTATGGCTACACCTTC. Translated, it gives CARAGGGGDYGYTF. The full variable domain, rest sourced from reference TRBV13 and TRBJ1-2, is AAGVIQSPRHLIKEKRETATLKCYPIPRHDTVYWYQQGPGQDPQFLISFYEKMQSDKGSIPDRFSAQQFSDYHSELNMSSLELGDSALYFCARAGGGGDYGYTFGSGTRLTVV.

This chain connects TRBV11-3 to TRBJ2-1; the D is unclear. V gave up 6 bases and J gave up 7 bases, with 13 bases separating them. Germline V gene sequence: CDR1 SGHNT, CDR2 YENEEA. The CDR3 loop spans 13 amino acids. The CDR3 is CASSEGLFNEQFF. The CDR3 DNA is TGTGCCAGCAGTGAAGGATTATTTAATGAGCAGTTCTTC.

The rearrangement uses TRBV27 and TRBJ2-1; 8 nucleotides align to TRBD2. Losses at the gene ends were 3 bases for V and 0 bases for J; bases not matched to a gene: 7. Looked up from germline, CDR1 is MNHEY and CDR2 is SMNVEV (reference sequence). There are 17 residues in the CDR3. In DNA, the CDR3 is TGTGCCAGCAGTTTCTCCGGAGCGGGGGCCTCCTACAATGAGCAGTTCTTC. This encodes CASSFSGAGASYNEQFF.

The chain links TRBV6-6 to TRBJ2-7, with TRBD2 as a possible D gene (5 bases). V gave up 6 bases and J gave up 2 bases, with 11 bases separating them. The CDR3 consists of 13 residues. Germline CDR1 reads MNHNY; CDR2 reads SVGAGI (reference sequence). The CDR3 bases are TGTGCCAGCAGCCCGGGATCCCCCTACGAGCAGTACTTC. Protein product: CASSPGSPYEQYF.

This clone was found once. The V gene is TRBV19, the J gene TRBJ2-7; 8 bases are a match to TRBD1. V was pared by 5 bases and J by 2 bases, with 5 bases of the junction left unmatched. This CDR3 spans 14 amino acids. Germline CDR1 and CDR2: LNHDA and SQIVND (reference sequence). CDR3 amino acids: CASSDRGTTYEQYF. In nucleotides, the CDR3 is TGTGCCAGTAGTGACAGGGGAACGACCTACGAGCAGTACTTC.

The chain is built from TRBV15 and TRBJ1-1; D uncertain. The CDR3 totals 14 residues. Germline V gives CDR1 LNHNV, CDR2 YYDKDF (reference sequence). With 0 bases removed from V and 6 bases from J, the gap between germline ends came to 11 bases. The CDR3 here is CATSRDQGKPEAFF. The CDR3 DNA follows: TGTGCCACCAGCAGAGATCAAGGGAAGCCTGAAGCTTTCTTT.

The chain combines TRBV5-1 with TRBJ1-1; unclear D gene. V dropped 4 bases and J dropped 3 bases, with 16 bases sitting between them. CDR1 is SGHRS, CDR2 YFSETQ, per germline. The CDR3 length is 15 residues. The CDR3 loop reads CASSQNSPRDTEAFF. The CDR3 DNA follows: TGCGCCAGCAGCCAGAATTCACCGAGGGACACTGAAGCTTTCTTT.

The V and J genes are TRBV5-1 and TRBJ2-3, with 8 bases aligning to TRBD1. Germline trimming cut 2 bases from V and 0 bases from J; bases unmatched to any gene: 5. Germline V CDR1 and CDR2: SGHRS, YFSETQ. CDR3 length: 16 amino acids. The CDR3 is CASSFQTGGSTDTQYF. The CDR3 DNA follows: TGCGCCAGCAGCTTCCAAACAGGGGGTAGCACAGATACGCAGTATTTT.

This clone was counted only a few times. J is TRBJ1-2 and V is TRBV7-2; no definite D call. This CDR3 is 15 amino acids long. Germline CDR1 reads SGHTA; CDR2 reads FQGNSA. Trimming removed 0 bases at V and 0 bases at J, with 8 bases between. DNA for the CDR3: TGTGCCAGCAGCTTAGCTTCCAGAACTAACTATGGCTACACCTTC. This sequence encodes CASSLASRTNYGYTF.

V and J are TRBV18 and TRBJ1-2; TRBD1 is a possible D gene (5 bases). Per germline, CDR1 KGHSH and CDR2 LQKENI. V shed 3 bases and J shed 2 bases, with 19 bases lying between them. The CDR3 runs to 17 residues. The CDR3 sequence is CASSPPGLQAHNYGYTF. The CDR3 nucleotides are TGTGCCAGCTCACCCCCGGGACTACAAGCCCACAACTATGGCTACACCTTC. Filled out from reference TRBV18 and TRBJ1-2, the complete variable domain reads NAGVMQNPRHLVRRRGQEARLRCSPMKGHSHVYWYRQLPEEGLKFMVYLQKENIIDESGMPKERFSAEFPKEGPSILRIQQVVRGDSAAYFCASSPPGLQAHNYGYTFGSGTRLTVV.

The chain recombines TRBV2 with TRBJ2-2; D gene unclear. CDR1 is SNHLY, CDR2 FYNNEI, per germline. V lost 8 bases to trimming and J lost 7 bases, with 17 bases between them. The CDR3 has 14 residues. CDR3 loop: CASHKQRGFGELFF. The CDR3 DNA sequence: TGTGCCAGCCACAAACAAAGAGGATTCGGGGAGCTGTTTTTT.

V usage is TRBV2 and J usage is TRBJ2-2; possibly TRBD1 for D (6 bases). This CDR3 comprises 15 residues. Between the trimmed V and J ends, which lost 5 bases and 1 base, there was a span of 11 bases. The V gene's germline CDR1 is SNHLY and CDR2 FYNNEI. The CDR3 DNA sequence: TGTGCCAGCAGTCAGGACAGCCTGAACACCGGGGAGCTGTTTTTT. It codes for CASSQDSLNTGELFF.

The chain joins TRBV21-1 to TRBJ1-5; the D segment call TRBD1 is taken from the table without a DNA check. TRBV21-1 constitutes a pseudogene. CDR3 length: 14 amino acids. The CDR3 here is CASSFRGPHQPQHF. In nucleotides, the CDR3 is TGTGCCAGCAGCTTCAGGGGACCCCATCAGCCCCAGCATTTT.